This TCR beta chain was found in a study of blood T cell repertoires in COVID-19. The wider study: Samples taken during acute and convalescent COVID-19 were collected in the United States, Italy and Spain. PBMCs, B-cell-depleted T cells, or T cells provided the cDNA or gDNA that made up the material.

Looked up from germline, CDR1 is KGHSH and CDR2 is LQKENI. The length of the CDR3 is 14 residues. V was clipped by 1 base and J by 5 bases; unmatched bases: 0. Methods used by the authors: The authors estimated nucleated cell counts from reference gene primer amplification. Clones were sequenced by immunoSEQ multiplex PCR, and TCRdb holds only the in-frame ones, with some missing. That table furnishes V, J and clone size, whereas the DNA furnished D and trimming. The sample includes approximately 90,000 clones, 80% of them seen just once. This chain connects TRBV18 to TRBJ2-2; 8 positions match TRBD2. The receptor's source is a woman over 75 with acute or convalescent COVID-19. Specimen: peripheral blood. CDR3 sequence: CASSPLAGTGELFF. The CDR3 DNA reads TGTGCCAGCTCACCACTAGCGGGGACCGGGGAGCTGTTTTTT.